These T cell receptor beta chains were read from a single sample in a study of identical twins. TCRdb reanalysed the 5' RACE reads using MiXCR and keeps one entry per CDR3 protein. This sample has nearly 900,000 distinct CDR3 sequences, with 9% to 15% found just once. The sample was also reused in another study, on yellow fever vaccine responses in identical twins.

The sample taken for sequencing was PBMCs. Receptor source: a woman under 30 in good health. Both conserved end residues are part of each CDR3. A D gene is named only where the DNA matches it firmly. Clone size is not always given. Where it is, it says once, few, many or a class for expanded clones.

D gene	V gene	clone size	J gene	CDR3 protein	CDR3 DNA
TRBD2	TRBV7-8	-	TRBJ2-2	CASSSTSGGHTGELFF	TGTGCCAGCAGCTCCACTAGCGGGGGGCACACCGGGGAGCTGTTTTTT
TRBD1	TRBV4-2	-	TRBJ1-6	CASSQAGADWDRGRNSPLHF	TGTGCCAGCAGCCAAGCTGGGGCCGACTGGGACAGGGGGCGTAATTCACCCCTCCACTTT
-	TRBV2	-	TRBJ1-4	CASSEHMRGKLFF	TGTGCCAGCAGTGAACACATGAGGGGAAAACTGTTTTTT
-	TRBV25-1	many	TRBJ1-2	CASSEAGYGYTF	TGTGCCAGCAGTGAAGCCGGGTATGGCTACACCTTC
-	TRBV9	-	TRBJ1-6	CASSVDPGLNSPLHF	TGTGCCAGCAGCGTAGATCCTGGTCTTAATTCACCCCTCCACTTT
TRBD1	TRBV11-2	once	TRBJ2-3	CASSPTGGHTQYF	TGTGCCAGCAGCCCGACAGGGGGCCATACGCAGTATTTT
-	TRBV20-1	few	TRBJ1-1	CSARITVNTEAFF	TGCAGTGCTAGGATAACAGTGAACACTGAAGCTTTCTTT
TRBD1	TRBV12-3/TRBV12-4	many	TRBJ1-1	CASNRQGPGTEAFF	TGTGCCAGCAACAGACAGGGCCCGGGGACTGAAGCTTTCTTT
TRBD2	TRBV7-8	few	TRBJ2-2	CASSHRLAGGGTGELFF	TGTGCCAGCAGCCATCGCCTAGCGGGAGGAGGCACCGGGGAGCTGTTTTTT
-	TRBV12-3/TRBV12-4	many	TRBJ1-2	CASLSGRQYGYTF	TGTGCCAGCCTCTCGGGCAGACAGTATGGCTACACCTTC
TRBD1	TRBV12-3/TRBV12-4	few	TRBJ1-2	CASSFTGEYGYTF	TGTGCCAGCAGTTTTACAGGGGAATATGGCTACACCTTC
-	TRBV12-3/TRBV12-4	-	TRBJ1-5	CASSERQDNQPQHF	TGTGCCAGCAGTGAGAGACAGGATAATCAGCCCCAGCATTTT
TRBD1	TRBV4-1	few	TRBJ1-6	CASSQPKGQADSPLHF	TGCGCCAGCAGCCAACCTAAGGGACAGGCAGATTCACCCCTCCACTTT
TRBD1	TRBV2	-	TRBJ2-7	CASKSRDRGYEQYF	TGTGCCAGCAAGTCCCGGGACAGGGGCTACGAGCAGTACTTC
-	TRBV5-6	many	TRBJ1-5	CASSLRQHSNQPQHF	TGTGCCAGCAGCTTGAGGCAACATAGCAATCAGCCCCAGCATTTT
TRBD1	TRBV5-1	few	TRBJ2-3	CASRNGQEADTQYF	TGCGCCAGCAGGAATGGACAGGAAGCAGATACGCAGTATTTT
-	TRBV3-1	many	TRBJ1-1	CASSQGFGGGEAFF	TGTGCCAGCAGCCAAGGTTTTGGTGGCGGTGAAGCTTTCTTT
-	TRBV4-1	many	TRBJ2-1	CASSQDVYNEQFF	TGCGCCAGCAGCCAAGACGTGTACAATGAGCAGTTCTTC
TRBD2	TRBV5-1	few	TRBJ2-7	CASSPGVAGAYEQYF	TGCGCCAGCAGCCCTGGGGTAGCGGGCGCCTACGAGCAGTACTTC
-	TRBV25-1	-	TRBJ2-5	CASSDRDAFQETQYF	TGTGCCAGCAGTGACCGAGACGCGTTCCAAGAGACCCAGTACTTC
-	TRBV6-5	few	TRBJ1-1	CASSYDQIRTEAFF	TGTGCCAGCAGTTATGACCAAATTAGGACTGAAGCTTTCTTT
-	TRBV24-1	many	TRBJ2-3	CATSGARTDTQYF	TGTGCCACCAGTGGAGCCCGGACAGATACGCAGTATTTT
TRBD2	TRBV6-1	few	TRBJ2-1	CASSDTLAGSYNEQFF	TGTGCCAGCAGTGACACCTTAGCGGGCTCCTACAATGAGCAGTTCTTC
-	TRBV7-9	-	TRBJ2-3	CASSLGSRAITDTQYF	TGTGCCAGCAGCTTAGGCAGCAGGGCGATCACAGATACGCAGTATTTT
TRBD2	TRBV20-1	-	TRBJ2-6	CSFWGLASPSGANVLTF	TGCAGCTTCTGGGGACTAGCATCGCCCTCTGGGGCCAACGTCCTGACTTTC
-	TRBV7-8	-	TRBJ2-1	CASSSKTGYNEQFF	TGTGCCAGCAGCTCAAAGACAGGCTACAATGAGCAGTTCTTC
-	TRBV6-6	-	TRBJ2-1	CASSYGVTNEQFF	TGTGCCAGCAGTTACGGGGTCACAAATGAGCAGTTCTTC
-	TRBV6-5	-	TRBJ1-2	CASSSHGTSANYGYTF	TGTGCCAGCAGTTCCCACGGGACATCCGCTAACTATGGCTACACCTTC
TRBD2	TRBV7-9	-	TRBJ2-1	CASNKVSGAYNEQFF	TGTGCCAGCAATAAAGTCAGCGGGGCCTACAATGAGCAGTTCTTC
TRBD1	TRBV5-6	few	TRBJ2-1	CASSLWDRELSYNEQFF	TGTGCCAGCAGCTTGTGGGACAGAGAACTCTCCTACAATGAGCAGTTCTTC
-	TRBV7-6	-	TRBJ2-7	CASSRRSSGGEQYF	TGTGCCAGCAGCCGCCGCTCGTCCGGTGGGGAGCAGTACTTC
TRBD2	TRBV27	few	TRBJ2-3	CASSWLAGDTQYF	TGTGCCAGCAGTTGGTTAGCGGGAGATACGCAGTATTTT
TRBD1	TRBV5-1	-	TRBJ1-1	CASSRPRGQLNTEAFF	TGCGCCAGCAGCAGGCCGCGGGGACAGCTGAACACTGAAGCTTTCTTT
-	TRBV12-3/TRBV12-4	-	TRBJ2-5	CASSLKNPETQYF	TGTGCCAGCAGTTTAAAGAACCCCGAGACCCAGTACTTC
-	TRBV28	-	TRBJ2-7	CASMQGGTTYEQYF	TGTGCCAGCATGCAGGGCGGGACCACCTACGAGCAGTACTTC
-	TRBV2	few	TRBJ2-7	CASSGGYYEQYF	TGTGCCAGCAGCGGGGGATACTACGAGCAGTACTTC
-	TRBV29-1	many	TRBJ1-3	CSVMFNTGNTIYF	TGCAGCGTTATGTTTAATACTGGAAACACCATATATTTT
-	TRBV3-1	few	TRBJ2-2	CASRRGITNTGELFF	TGTGCCAGCAGAAGGGGGATTACGAACACCGGGGAGCTGTTTTTT
TRBD2	TRBV10-3	-	TRBJ2-5	CAISDRPAGDGETQYF	TGTGCCATCAGTGACCGCCCAGCGGGGGACGGGGAGACCCAGTACTTC
-	TRBV7-3	many	TRBJ1-1	CASSPQTNTEAFF	TGTGCCAGCAGCCCTCAGACGAACACTGAAGCTTTCTTT
-	TRBV5-5	few	TRBJ2-3	CASSASFSTDTQYF	TGTGCCAGCAGCGCTAGCTTTAGCACAGATACGCAGTATTTT
TRBD2	TRBV11-2	-	TRBJ2-5	CASSEIHRAGGETQYF	TGTGCCAGCAGCGAAATCCACAGGGCGGGGGGAGAGACCCAGTACTTC
-	TRBV9	-	TRBJ2-3	CASSVVGGALDVDTQYF	TGTGCCAGCAGCGTAGTTGGTGGGGCCCTAGATGTGGATACGCAGTATTTT
TRBD2	TRBV5-6	few	TRBJ2-1	CASSWEGYEQFF	TGTGCCAGCAGCTGGGAGGGCTATGAGCAGTTCTTC
TRBD2	TRBV12-3/TRBV12-4	few	TRBJ2-1	CASSRLAGLDNEQFF	TGTGCCAGCAGCCGATTAGCGGGATTGGACAATGAGCAGTTCTTC
-	TRBV5-6	few	TRBJ2-5	CASSLPSTVQETQYF	TGTGCCAGCAGCTTGCCCTCGACAGTGCAAGAGACCCAGTACTTC
-	TRBV20-1	many	TRBJ2-2	CSASGLENTGELFF	TGCAGTGCTAGCGGCCTAGAGAACACCGGGGAGCTGTTTTTT
TRBD2	TRBV4-1	-	TRBJ2-5	CASSLTPPRESGETQYF	TGCGCCAGCAGCCTGACCCCTCCGCGGGAGTCTGGAGAGACCCAGTACTTC
TRBD2	TRBV20-1	-	TRBJ2-3	CSARDRYSGASTDTQYF	TGCAGTGCTAGAGATCGGTATAGCGGGGCTAGCACAGATACGCAGTATTTT
-	TRBV10-3	few	TRBJ2-3	CAISINRESASTDTQYF	TGTGCCATCAGCATAAACAGGGAATCCGCTAGCACAGATACGCAGTATTTT
TRBD2	TRBV6-5	many	TRBJ2-1	CASSYSASGVYNEQFF	TGTGCCAGCAGTTACTCAGCTAGCGGCGTGTACAATGAGCAGTTCTTC
-	TRBV7-8	few	TRBJ2-3	CASSFWGLAASSTDTQYF	TGTGCCAGCAGCTTTTGGGGTTTAGCGGCTTCTAGCACAGATACGCAGTATTTT
TRBD2	TRBV3-1	-	TRBJ2-1	CASSPMPLAGVGNEQFF	TGTGCCAGCAGCCCTATGCCACTAGCGGGGGTAGGTAATGAGCAGTTCTTC
-	TRBV15	few	TRBJ1-5	CATSSNDEGYQPQHF	TGTGCCACCAGCAGCAACGATGAAGGGTATCAGCCCCAGCATTTT
TRBD1	TRBV3-1	few	TRBJ2-2	CASSQGTGMVGELFF	TGTGCCAGCAGCCAAGGGACAGGGATGGTCGGGGAGCTGTTTTTT
TRBD1	TRBV12-3/TRBV12-4	many	TRBJ1-5	CASSSDRDNQPQHF	TGTGCCAGCAGTTCCGACAGGGACAATCAGCCCCAGCATTTT
TRBD1	TRBV11-2	few	TRBJ2-1	CASSFQGGGGDNEQFF	TGTGCCAGCAGCTTCCAAGGGGGCGGTGGGGACAATGAGCAGTTCTTC
-	TRBV28	-	TRBJ1-1	CASSPALGGSNTEAFF	TGTGCCAGCAGTCCCGCCTTGGGGGGTTCGAACACTGAAGCTTTCTTT
-	TRBV10-3	-	TRBJ2-1	CAISESIGSSYNEQFF	TGTGCCATCAGTGAGTCGATCGGAAGCTCCTACAATGAGCAGTTCTTC